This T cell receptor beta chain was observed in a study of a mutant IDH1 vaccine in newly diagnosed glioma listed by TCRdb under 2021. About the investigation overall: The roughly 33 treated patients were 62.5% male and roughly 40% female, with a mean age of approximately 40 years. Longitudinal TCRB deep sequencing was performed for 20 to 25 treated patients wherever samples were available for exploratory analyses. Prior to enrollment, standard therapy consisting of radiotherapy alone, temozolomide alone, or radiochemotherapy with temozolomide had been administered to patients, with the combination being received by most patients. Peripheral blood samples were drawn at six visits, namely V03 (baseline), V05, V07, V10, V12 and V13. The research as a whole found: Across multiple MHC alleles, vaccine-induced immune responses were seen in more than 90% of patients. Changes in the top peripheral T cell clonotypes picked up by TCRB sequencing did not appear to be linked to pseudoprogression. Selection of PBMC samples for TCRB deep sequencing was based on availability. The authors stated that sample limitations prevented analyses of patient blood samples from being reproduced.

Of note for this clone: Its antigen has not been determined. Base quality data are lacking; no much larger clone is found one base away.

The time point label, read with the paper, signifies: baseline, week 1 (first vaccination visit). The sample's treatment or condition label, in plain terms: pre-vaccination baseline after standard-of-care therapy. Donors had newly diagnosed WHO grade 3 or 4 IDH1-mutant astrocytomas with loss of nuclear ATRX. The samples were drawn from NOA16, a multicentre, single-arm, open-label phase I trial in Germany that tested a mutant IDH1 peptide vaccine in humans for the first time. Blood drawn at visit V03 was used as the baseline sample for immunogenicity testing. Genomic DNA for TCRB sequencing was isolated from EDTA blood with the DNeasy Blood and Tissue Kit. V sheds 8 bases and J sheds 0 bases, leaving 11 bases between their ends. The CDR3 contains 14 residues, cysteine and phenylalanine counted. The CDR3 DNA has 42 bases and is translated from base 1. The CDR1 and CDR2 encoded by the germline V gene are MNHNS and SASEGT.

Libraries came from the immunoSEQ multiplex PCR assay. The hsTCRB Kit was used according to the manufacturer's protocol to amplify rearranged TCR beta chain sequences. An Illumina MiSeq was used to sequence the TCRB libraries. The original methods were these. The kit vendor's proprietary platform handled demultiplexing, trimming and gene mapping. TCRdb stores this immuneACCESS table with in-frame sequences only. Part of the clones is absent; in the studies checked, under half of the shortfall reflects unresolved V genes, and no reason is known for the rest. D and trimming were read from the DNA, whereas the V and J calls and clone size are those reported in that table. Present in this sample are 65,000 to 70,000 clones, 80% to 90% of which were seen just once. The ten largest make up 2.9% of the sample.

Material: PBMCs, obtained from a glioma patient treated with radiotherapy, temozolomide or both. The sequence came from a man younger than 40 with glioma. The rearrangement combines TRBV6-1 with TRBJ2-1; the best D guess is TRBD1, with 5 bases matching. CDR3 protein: CASVWQGSYNEQFF. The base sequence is TGTGCCAGCGTCTGGCAGGGCTCCTACAATGAGCAGTTCTTC.